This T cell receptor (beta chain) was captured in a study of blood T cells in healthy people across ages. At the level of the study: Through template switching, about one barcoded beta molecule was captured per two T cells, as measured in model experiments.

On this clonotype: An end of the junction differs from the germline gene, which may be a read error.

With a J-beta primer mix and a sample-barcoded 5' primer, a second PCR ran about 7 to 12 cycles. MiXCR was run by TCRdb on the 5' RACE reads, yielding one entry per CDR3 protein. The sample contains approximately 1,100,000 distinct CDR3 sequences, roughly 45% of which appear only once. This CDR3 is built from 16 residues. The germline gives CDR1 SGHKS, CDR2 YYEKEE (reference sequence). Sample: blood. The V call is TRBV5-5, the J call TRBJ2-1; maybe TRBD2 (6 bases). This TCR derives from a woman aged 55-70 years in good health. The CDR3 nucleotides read TGTGCCGGCAGCCGTCTTGGGGGAGGATCACACAATGAGCAGTTCTTC. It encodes CAGSRLGGGSHNEQFF.